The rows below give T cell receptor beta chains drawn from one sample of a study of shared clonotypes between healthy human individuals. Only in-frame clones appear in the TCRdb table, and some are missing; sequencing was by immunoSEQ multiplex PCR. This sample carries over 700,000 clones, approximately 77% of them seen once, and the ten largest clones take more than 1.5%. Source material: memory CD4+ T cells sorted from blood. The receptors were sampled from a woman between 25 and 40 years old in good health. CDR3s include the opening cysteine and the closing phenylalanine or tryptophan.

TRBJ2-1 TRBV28 CASSRPGGPAGNEQFF
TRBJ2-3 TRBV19 CASSPTLGVHTQYF
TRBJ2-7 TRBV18 CASSPQPGRAYEQYF
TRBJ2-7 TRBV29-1 CSVATVNYEQYF
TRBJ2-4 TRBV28 CASSSPGTGACF
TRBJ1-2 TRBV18 CASSPRQGLYGYTF
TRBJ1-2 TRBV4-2 CASSPERTGRVDYGYTF
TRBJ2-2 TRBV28 CASSFGSNTGELFF
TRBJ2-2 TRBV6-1 CASREAGEGTGELFF
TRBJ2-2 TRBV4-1 CASSQLAKILTGELFF
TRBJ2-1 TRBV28 CASSKRQVNNEQFF
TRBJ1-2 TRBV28 CARVKPGQTRAFYGYTF
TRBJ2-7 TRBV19 CARGGLAGVFYEQYF
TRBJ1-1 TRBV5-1 CASRGQGEFGTEAFF
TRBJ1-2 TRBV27 CASSPENGGHYGYTF
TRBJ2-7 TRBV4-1 CASSSIRDSYYEQYF
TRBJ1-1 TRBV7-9 CASSSPFQGRNTEAFF
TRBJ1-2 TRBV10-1 CASSERPPDYGYTF
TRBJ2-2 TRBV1 CTSSHHTGTSSHYSVCGGELFF
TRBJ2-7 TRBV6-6 CASSYAGTGGHEQYF
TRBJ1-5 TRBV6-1 CASSEVSHSNQPQHF
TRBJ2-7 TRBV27 CASRSGSKYEQYF
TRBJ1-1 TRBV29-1 CSVAVRANTEAFF
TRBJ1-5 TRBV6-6 CASSRGGGNQPQHF
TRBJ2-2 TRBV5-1 CASSLVQGGTGELFF
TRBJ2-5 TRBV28 CASSSYTGLQETQYF
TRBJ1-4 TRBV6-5 CASSYKVNEKLFF
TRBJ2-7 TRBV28 CASRPRGTAVSYEQYF
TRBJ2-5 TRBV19 CASSSRGRRETQYF
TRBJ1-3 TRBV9 CASSEQGTSGNTIYF
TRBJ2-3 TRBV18 CASSPSQRTTDTQYF
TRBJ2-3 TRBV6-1 CASSERPTLSTDTQYF
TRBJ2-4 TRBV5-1 CASSELGGNIQYF
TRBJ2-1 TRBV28 CASSLRLGSASVRDEQFF
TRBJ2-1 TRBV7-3 CASSPRQGAEAEKQFF
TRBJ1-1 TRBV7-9 CASSPQRANTEAFF
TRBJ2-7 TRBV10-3 CAIRPGQGAASGENEQYF
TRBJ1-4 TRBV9 CASSAGVGLMEKLFF
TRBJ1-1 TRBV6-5 CASTPGVLTEAFF
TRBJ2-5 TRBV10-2 CASSEVGPTETQYF
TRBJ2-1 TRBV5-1 CASSLEAFSSYNEQFF
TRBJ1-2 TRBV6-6 CASSDHGTSGYTF
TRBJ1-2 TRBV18 CASSASSGSFYGYTF
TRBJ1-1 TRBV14 CASSQDRYGITEAFF
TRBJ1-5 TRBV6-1 CASSEQGLGNQPQHF
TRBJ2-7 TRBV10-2 CASVTSGDSYEQYF
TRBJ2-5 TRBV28 CASSLDRGHHRETQYF
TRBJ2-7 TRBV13 CASSSSILAGAYEQYF
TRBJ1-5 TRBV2 CASSTTQAPQPQHF
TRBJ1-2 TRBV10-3 CAISGSVLYGYTF